This entry lists 20 T cell receptor beta chains sequenced from one sample in a study of OX40 agonist ivuxolimab in advanced cancers. Clones were read by immunoSEQ multiplex PCR, and TCRdb kept only the in-frame ones, dropping some. Of some 110,000 clones detected, around 90% appear once; the ten largest clones hold 0.8% to 1%. The input for sequencing was CD4+ or CD8+ T cells sorted from blood, taken in a trial of the OX40 agonist ivuxolimab. These receptors all come from an adult with an advanced solid tumor such as melanoma, head and neck, liver or kidney cancer.

This clone was seen a handful of times. The chain couples TRBV6-5 to TRBJ1-2; D is uncertain. The CDR3 runs 13 residues. Germline values: CDR1 MNHEY, CDR2 SVGAGI. V shed 6 bases and J shed 2 bases, with 10 bases lying between them. In DNA, the CDR3 is TGTGCCAGCAGGGCAGCGAAGAACTATGGCTACACCTTC. This codes for CASRAAKNYGYTF.

The chain links TRBV10-1 to TRBJ1-4; D ambiguous. CDR3 length: 14 residues. In germline, CDR1 is WNHNN, CDR2 SYGVQD (reference sequence). V shed 3 bases and J shed 7 bases, with 12 bases lying between them. CDR3 in DNA: TGCGCCAGCAGTGAAGGAGCGGTGGGTGAAAAACTGTTTTTT. Protein: CASSEGAVGEKLFF.

The V gene is TRBV18, the J gene TRBJ2-3, with 8 bases aligning to TRBD1. This CDR3 has 15 amino acids. Trimming removed 5 bases from V and 6 bases from J; junction bases left unmatched: 10. The germline CDR1 and CDR2 sequences are KGHSH and LQKENI. This chain's CDR3 is CASSRQGTGVDTQYF. CDR3 bases: TGTGCCAGCTCAAGACAGGGGACAGGAGTGGATACGCAGTATTTT.

V usage is TRBV10-1 and J usage is TRBJ1-1; D gene uncertain. The ends were cut back, 5 bases at V and 4 bases at J, with 11 bases in the middle. This CDR3 has 13 residues. Germline CDR1 is WNHNN and CDR2 is SYGVQD (reference sequence). In nucleotides, the CDR3 is TGCGCCAGCAGTCTAGGGAAAGGCACTGAAGCTTTCTTT. Amino acids: CASSLGKGTEAFF.

The chain combines TRBV9 with TRBJ2-7; TRBD2 agrees at 9 bases. Germline CDR1 SGDLS, CDR2 YYNGEE. The CDR3 has 17 amino acids. The V and J ends lost 2 bases and 2 bases, in that order; junction bases with no gene match: 11. CDR3 amino acids: CASSVGPASGATYEQYF. In DNA, the CDR3 is TGTGCCAGCAGCGTTGGGCCAGCTAGCGGGGCAACCTACGAGCAGTACTTC.

The chain recombines TRBV11-2 with TRBJ1-3; D may be TRBD1 (6 bases). Trimming left V 5 bases short and J 1 base short, with 15 bases between. Germline V lookup: CDR1 SGHAT, CDR2 FQNNGV. There are 16 residues in the CDR3. The CDR3 loop reads CASSPRTVLSGNTIYF. The DNA of the CDR3 is TGTGCCAGCAGCCCAAGGACAGTTCTTTCTGGAAACACCATATATTTT.

This chain joins TRBV7-2 and TRBJ2-7; 9 positions agree with TRBD2. V lost 5 bases and J lost 2; bases outside the gene matches: 7. The CDR3 extends over 15 amino acids. Germline V gene data show CDR1 as SGHTA and CDR2 as FQGNSA. The chain's CDR3 is CASSVRTSDPYEQYF. DNA for the CDR3: TGTGCCAGCAGCGTACGGACTAGCGATCCCTACGAGCAGTACTTC.

The chain joins TRBV18 to TRBJ1-1; TRBD1 matches 7 bases. The CDR3 consists of 13 residues. Per the germline V gene, CDR1 is KGHSH and CDR2 is LQKENI. V was pared by 7 bases and J by 6 bases, with 8 bases of the junction left unmatched. CDR3 sequence reads: CASFVVTGSEAFF. CDR3 nucleotide sequence: TGTGCCAGCTTCGTGGTGACAGGGTCTGAAGCTTTCTTT.

The chain links TRBV5-8 to TRBJ2-1, with D possibly TRBD2 on 6 matching bases. V was shortened by 2 bases and J by 8 bases, with 20 bases between the two germline ends. In germline, CDR1 is SGHTS, CDR2 YDEGEE. This CDR3 spans 16 amino acids. CDR3 nucleotides: TGTGCCAGCAGCTTAGAGGGCGGGGTTATTGGAGATGAGCAGTTCTTC. The encoded protein is CASSLEGGVIGDEQFF.

The chain joins TRBV18 to TRBJ1-3; D not certain. Trimming shortened V by 2 bases and J by 0 bases, and 17 bases separated the two germline ends. The CDR3 has 18 residues. CDR1 KGHSH and CDR2 LQKENI come from the germline V gene. The CDR3 is CASSPNSGALSSGNTIYF. CDR3 coding DNA: TGTGCCAGCTCACCAAATTCGGGAGCGCTGAGCTCTGGAAACACCATATATTTT. Full variable domain (missing parts from reference TRBV18 and TRBJ1-3): NAGVMQNPRHLVRRRGQEARLRCSPMKGHSHVYWYRQLPEEGLKFMVYLQKENIIDESGMPKERFSAEFPKEGPSILRIQQVVRGDSAAYFCASSPNSGALSSGNTIYFGEGSWLTVV.

This clone was found a few times. The CDR3 DNA is TGTGCCAGCAGTCTCGGGACAGGGGATATGATTAGGCAGTTCTTC. The encoded protein is CASSLGTGDMIRQFF. This sequence joins TRBV6-5 and TRBJ2-1; 10 bases are shared with TRBD1. CDR3 length: 15 amino acids. Per germline, CDR1 MNHEY and CDR2 SVGAGI. Trimming cost V 5 bases and J 12 bases; bases outside gene matches: 13.

This clone has a single count. The J gene is TRBJ2-5, the V gene TRBV4-2; D is undetermined. This CDR3 has 15 amino acids. V shed 0 bases and J shed 1 base, with 9 bases lying between them. The V gene's germline CDR1 is LGHNA and CDR2 YNFKEQ. The CDR3 bases are TGTGCCAGCAGCCAAGATTCTGAGTCCCAAGAGACCCAGTACTTC. As protein: CASSQDSESQETQYF.

The gene calls are TRBV5-1 and TRBJ1-1; the match to TRBD1 covers 7 bases. Germline V CDR1 and CDR2: SGHRS, YFSETQ. Trimming at V came to 4 bases and at J to 3 bases, leaving 9 bases not matched to a gene. The CDR3 is made up of 15 amino acids. CDR3 in DNA: TGCGCCAGCAGCCCGGGAGGGACAGCCGACACTGAAGCTTTCTTT. Protein product: CASSPGGTADTEAFF.

J is TRBJ2-3 and V is TRBV7-6; 8 bases map to TRBD2. Per the germline V gene, CDR1 is SGHVS and CDR2 is FNYEAQ. V shed 2 bases, J shed 8 bases, and the junction held 12 bases outside the gene matches. There are 16 residues in the CDR3. This CDR3 reads CASSLTSGSVSGTQYF. The CDR3 region has the DNA TGTGCCAGCAGCTTAACGAGCGGGAGCGTCTCGGGTACGCAGTATTTT. Using reference TRBV7-6 and TRBJ2-3 for the parts outside the CDR3, the full variable domain is GAGVSQSPRYKVTKRGQDVALRCDPISGHVSLYWYRQALGQGPEFLTYFNYEAQQDKSGLPNDRFSAERPEGSISTLTIQRTEQRDSAMYRCASSLTSGSVSGTQYFGPGTRLTVL.

The gene calls are TRBV7-3 and TRBJ1-2; no reliable D call. Per germline, CDR1 SGHTA and CDR2 FQGTGA. The CDR3 totals 13 residues. The ends were cut back, 5 bases at V and 2 bases at J, with 9 bases in the middle. The CDR3 nucleotides read TGTGCCAGCAGCATTAGTCGAAACTATGGCTACACCTTC. Its protein product is CASSISRNYGYTF.

This clone came up once. The rearrangement uses TRBV28 and TRBJ1-2; D is perhaps TRBD1 (6 bases). This CDR3 contains 14 residues. The germline gives CDR1 MDHEN, CDR2 SYDVKM. V lost 8 bases, J lost 0 bases, and 13 bases lay in between. CDR3 region: CASRQGTTNYGYTF. CDR3 DNA: TGTGCCAGCCGGCAGGGGACAACTAACTATGGCTACACCTTC.

V usage is TRBV6-5 and J usage is TRBJ2-4; 9 bases match TRBD1. This CDR3 has 15 amino acids. Trimming removed 8 bases from V and 8 bases from J; junction bases left unmatched: 13. CDR1 and CDR2 (germline): MNHEY, SVGAGI. The CDR3 loop is CASFQAGTGSYIQYF. Here the CDR3 DNA reads TGTGCCAGCTTCCAAGCCGGGACAGGGTCATACATTCAGTACTTC.

This clone was recorded only once. The V and J genes are TRBV18 and TRBJ1-3; D gene uncertain. The germline V gene has CDR1 KGHSH and CDR2 LQKENI. V was cut by 1 base and J by 8 bases, with 12 bases left in between. The CDR3 has 14 residues. CDR3: CASSPQDLKDTIYF. The CDR3 nucleotides read TGTGCCAGCTCACCACAGGACCTAAAGGACACCATATATTTT.

The V call is TRBV6-4, the J call TRBJ2-7; maybe TRBD1 (5 bases). Germline CDR1 and CDR2: MRHNA and SNTAGT. This CDR3 spans 15 amino acids. V gave up 10 bases and J gave up 6 bases, with 25 bases separating them. The CDR3 DNA is TGTGCCACCCTCAAACAGGCCCCCTGTCACTTCGAGCAGTACTTC. Residues: CATLKQAPCHFEQYF.

This sequence joins TRBV13 and TRBJ1-1; a weak D match, TRBD1 (5 bases). The V gene lost 3 bases and the J gene lost 4 bases, with 15 bases spanning the gap. Germline assignment: CDR1 PRHDT and CDR2 FYEKMQ (reference sequence). The CDR3 runs 15 residues. The CDR3 bases are TGTGCCAGCAGCTTCGCTGGGGGGTTGGGCACTGAAGCTTTCTTT. Amino acid sequence: CASSFAGGLGTEAFF.